This is a list of T cell receptor beta chains from one sample in a study of CD8 T cells in Susac syndrome. Each CDR3 protein gets one entry after TCRdb re-called the immunoSEQ multiplex PCR reads with MiXCR. The sample has about 150,000 distinct CDR3 sequences, 90% to 95% seen once; the top ten hold around 0.15%. Sample: CD4+ T cells from PBMCs. These receptors all come from a human donor with Susac syndrome. Both conserved end residues are part of each CDR3. The D gene is left open where the match is weak. Size is omitted from some rows. Given values are once, few, many or a class for expanded clones.

V gene	CDR3 length	D gene	clone size	J gene	CDR3 protein	CDR3 DNA
TRBV20-1	14	NA	NA	TRBJ2-1	CSASSARTYNEQFF	TGCAGTGCTAGTTCTGCTCGAACCTACAATGAGCAGTTCTTC
TRBV25-1	14	NA	once	TRBJ2-7	CASSPVGAIYEQYF	TGTGCCAGCAGCCCTGTGGGAGCCATCTACGAGCAGTACTTC
TRBV15	13	NA	NA	TRBJ1-1	CATSGVRNTEAFF	TGTGCCACCAGCGGCGTAAGGAACACTGAAGCTTTCTTT
TRBV29-1	15	NA	NA	TRBJ2-1	CSVGQRRQAYNEQFF	TGCAGCGTTGGTCAAAGGAGACAGGCATACAATGAGCAGTTCTTC
TRBV20-1	12	NA	NA	TRBJ2-7	CSVNRELNEQYF	TGCAGTGTAAATAGAGAGCTCAACGAGCAGTACTTC
TRBV29-1	13	NA	NA	TRBJ1-4	CSVVSGANEKLFF	TGCAGCGTTGTTTCTGGGGCTAATGAAAAACTGTTTTTT
TRBV7-9	13	TRBD1	NA	TRBJ1-1	CASSPTGWTEAFF	TGTGCCAGCAGCCCGACAGGGTGGACTGAAGCTTTCTTT
TRBV29-1	12	TRBD2	NA	TRBJ2-5	CSVERGQETQYF	TGCAGCGTTGAGCGGGGGCAAGAGACCCAGTACTTC
TRBV15	12	NA	NA	TRBJ2-1	CATLGARDEQFF	TGTGCCACTCTGGGGGCGCGAGATGAGCAGTTCTTC
TRBV2	12	NA	NA	TRBJ2-5	CASSLAEETQYF	TGTGCCAGCAGTTTAGCGGAAGAGACCCAGTACTTC
TRBV11-2	16	TRBD1	NA	TRBJ2-7	CASSLGPGDRSYEQYF	TGTGCCAGCAGCTTAGGGCCCGGGGACAGATCCTACGAGCAGTACTTC
TRBV29-1	15	NA	NA	TRBJ2-1	CSAHGAPTPYNEQFF	TGCAGTGCCCACGGGGCGCCTACACCCTACAATGAGCAGTTCTTC
TRBV7-7	13	NA	NA	TRBJ2-1	CASSLTGEGKQFF	TGTGCCAGCAGCTTGACAGGGGAGGGGAAGCAGTTCTTC
TRBV29-1	11	NA	once	TRBJ1-1	CSATGNTEAFF	TGCAGCGCGACAGGTAACACTGAAGCTTTCTTT
TRBV19	16	NA	NA	TRBJ2-2	CASSKGGRPNTGELFF	TGTGCCAGTAGTAAGGGTGGCAGGCCGAACACCGGGGAGCTGTTTTTT
TRBV28	14	TRBD2	NA	TRBJ2-5	CASSISGGAETQYF	TGTGCCAGCAGTATTAGCGGGGGGGCGGAGACCCAGTACTTC
TRBV5-1	16	TRBD2	NA	TRBJ2-5	CASSLDGTSGGETQYF	TGCGCCAGCAGCTTGGATGGGACTAGCGGAGGAGAGACCCAGTACTTC
TRBV2	13	NA	NA	TRBJ1-5	CASSVVGGQPQHF	TGTGCCAGCAGTGTTGTTGGGGGTCAGCCCCAGCATTTT
TRBV18	13	NA	few	TRBJ2-6	CASSPPGANVLTF	TGTGCCAGCTCTCCGCCTGGGGCCAACGTCCTGACTTTC
TRBV29-1	13	NA	NA	TRBJ1-1	CSVEIRGHTEAFF	TGCAGCGTTGAAATCAGGGGACATACTGAAGCTTTCTTT
TRBV7-9	16	NA	NA	TRBJ2-1	CASSLEARRGSNEQFF	TGTGCCAGCAGCTTAGAGGCAAGGAGAGGGAGTAATGAGCAGTTCTTC
TRBV27	14	NA	NA	TRBJ1-6	CASSWDERGSPLHF	TGTGCCAGCAGTTGGGATGAGAGGGGGTCACCCCTCCACTTT
TRBV27	15	TRBD2	NA	TRBJ2-1	CASRDRRGGYNEQFF	TGTGCCAGCAGGGATAGGCGGGGGGGGTACAATGAGCAGTTCTTC
TRBV3-1	14	NA	NA	TRBJ2-7	CASSQARVFYEQYF	TGTGCCAGCAGCCAAGCTAGAGTGTTCTACGAGCAGTACTTC
TRBV2	12	NA	NA	TRBJ1-1	CASRGLGTEAFF	TGTGCCAGCAGGGGTTTAGGGACTGAAGCTTTCTTT
TRBV5-6	15	TRBD1	NA	TRBJ2-7	CASSSSDRGRHEQYF	TGTGCCAGCAGCTCCTCGGACAGGGGCAGGCACGAGCAGTACTTC
TRBV18	15	NA	NA	TRBJ1-6	CASSDLPGNNSPLHF	TGTGCCAGCTCAGACCTTCCAGGGAACAATTCACCCCTCCACTTT
TRBV5-1	15	NA	NA	TRBJ2-3	CASSLGGPSTDTQYF	TGCGCCAGCAGCTTGGGCGGGCCTAGCACAGATACGCAGTATTTT
TRBV29-1	13	NA	NA	TRBJ1-1	CSAVTVVNTEAFF	TGCAGCGCCGTAACCGTGGTGAACACTGAAGCTTTCTTT
TRBV15	12	NA	NA	TRBJ2-7	CATSRGPLEQYF	TGTGCCACCAGCAGAGGCCCGCTAGAGCAGTACTTC
TRBV4-1	15	NA	NA	TRBJ1-5	CASSLTDSSNQPQHF	TGCGCCAGCAGCCTCACCGACAGTAGCAATCAGCCCCAGCATTTT
TRBV29-1	13	TRBD1	NA	TRBJ1-2	CSVETGVSLGYTF	TGCAGCGTTGAGACAGGGGTTTCTCTTGGCTACACCTTC
TRBV7-2	13	NA	NA	TRBJ2-2	CASSLNVAGELFF	TGTGCCAGCAGCTTAAATGTCGCCGGGGAGCTGTTTTTT
TRBV5-4	16	TRBD2	NA	TRBJ2-7	CASSPSGGSGGYEQYF	TGTGCCAGCAGCCCATCTGGTGGAAGCGGGGGCTACGAGCAGTACTTC
TRBV7-9	16	TRBD1	NA	TRBJ2-2	CASSSAGTGNTGELFF	TGTGCCAGCAGCTCGGCCGGGACAGGAAACACCGGGGAGCTGTTTTTT
TRBV20-1	16	TRBD2	NA	TRBJ2-1	CSAQRTSGGILNEQFF	TGCAGTGCTCAACGGACTAGCGGGGGGATATTGAATGAGCAGTTCTTC
TRBV11-3	13	NA	once	TRBJ2-1	CASSPGAWNEQFF	TGTGCCAGCAGTCCGGGGGCATGGAATGAGCAGTTCTTC
TRBV18	13	TRBD1	NA	TRBJ2-1	CASSPPSAGGLFF	TGTGCCAGCTCACCACCGTCGGCAGGGGGTTTGTTCTTC
TRBV12-3/TRBV12-4	14	NA	NA	TRBJ2-7	CASSFGEVGYEQYF	TGTGCCAGCAGTTTTGGGGAGGTGGGCTACGAGCAGTACTTC
TRBV19	14	TRBD2	NA	TRBJ2-5	CASSMGRGKETQYF	TGTGCCAGTAGTATGGGGAGGGGAAAAGAGACCCAGTACTTC
TRBV6-1	15	NA	NA	TRBJ1-6	CASSEGGGSPSPLHF	TGTGCCAGCAGCGAAGGGGGGGGTTCCCCTTCACCCCTCCACTTT
TRBV25-1	15	NA	NA	TRBJ1-6	CASSDWTGGYSPLHF	TGTGCCAGCAGTGACTGGACGGGTGGATATTCACCCCTCCACTTT